This T cell receptor beta chain derives from a study of cytomegalovirus exposure and HLA in healthy donors. Study context: HLA-typed donors contributed around 85 million unique TCRs, which were held in an early data release. Study-level findings and limits: In an earlier analysis, most TCR beta V segments were productive about 87% or about 30% of the time. Per a later analysis, about 17,000 TCR beta sequences showed association with HLA alleles at 0.05 false discovery rate.

PCR employed 60 Vbeta and 13 Jbeta primers. Profiling relied on immunoSEQ multiplex PCR, and the TCRdb table lists in-frame clones only, not all of them. This repertoire shows some 180,000 clones, 77% found once; its top ten account for around 3.5%. At the time of sampling, donors were nominally healthy, though unrecorded immune exposures were likely. Concerning this clone itself: Its antigen is currently unknown.

Sequenced: PBMCs. The source of this sequence is a woman in her sixties or seventies in good health and CMV-seropositive.

The CDR3, as DNA: TGTGCCAGCAGCTCCGGACAGATACATCAGCCCCAGCATTTT. Encoded protein: CASSSGQIHQPQHF. V and J are TRBV7-9 and TRBJ1-5; D perhaps matches TRBD1 (6 bases). CDR1 is SEHNR and CDR2 is FQNEAQ in the germline V gene (reference sequence). This CDR3 region has 14 residues. The V gene lost 4 bases and the J gene lost 5 bases, with 12 bases spanning the gap.